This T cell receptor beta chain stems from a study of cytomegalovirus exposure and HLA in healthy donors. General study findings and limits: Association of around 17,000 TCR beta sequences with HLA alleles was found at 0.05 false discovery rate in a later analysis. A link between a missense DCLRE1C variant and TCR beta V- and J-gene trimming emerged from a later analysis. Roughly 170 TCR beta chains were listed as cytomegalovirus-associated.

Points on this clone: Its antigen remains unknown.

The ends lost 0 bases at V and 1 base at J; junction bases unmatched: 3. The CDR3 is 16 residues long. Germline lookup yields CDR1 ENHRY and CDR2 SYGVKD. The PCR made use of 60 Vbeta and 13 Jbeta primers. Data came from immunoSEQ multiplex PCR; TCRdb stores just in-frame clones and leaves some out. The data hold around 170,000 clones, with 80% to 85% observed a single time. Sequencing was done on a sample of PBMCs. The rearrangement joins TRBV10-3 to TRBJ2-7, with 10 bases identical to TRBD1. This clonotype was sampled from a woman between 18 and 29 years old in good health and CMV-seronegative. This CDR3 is CAISESSGQGSYEQYF. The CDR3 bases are TGTGCCATCAGTGAGTCGTCGGGACAGGGGTCCTACGAGCAGTACTTC.